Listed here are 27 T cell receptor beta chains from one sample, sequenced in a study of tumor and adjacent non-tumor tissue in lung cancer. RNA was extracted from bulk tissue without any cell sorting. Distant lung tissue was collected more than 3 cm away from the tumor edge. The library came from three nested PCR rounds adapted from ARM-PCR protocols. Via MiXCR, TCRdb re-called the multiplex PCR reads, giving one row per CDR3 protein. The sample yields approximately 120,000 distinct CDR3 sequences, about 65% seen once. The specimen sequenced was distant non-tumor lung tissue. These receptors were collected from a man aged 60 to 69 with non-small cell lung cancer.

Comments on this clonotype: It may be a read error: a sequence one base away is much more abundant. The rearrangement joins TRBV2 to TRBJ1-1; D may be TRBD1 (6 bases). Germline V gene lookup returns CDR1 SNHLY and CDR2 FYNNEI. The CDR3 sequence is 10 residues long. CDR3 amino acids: CVTQQGEAFF. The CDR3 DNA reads TGTGTCACCCAACAGGGCGAAGCTTTCTTT.

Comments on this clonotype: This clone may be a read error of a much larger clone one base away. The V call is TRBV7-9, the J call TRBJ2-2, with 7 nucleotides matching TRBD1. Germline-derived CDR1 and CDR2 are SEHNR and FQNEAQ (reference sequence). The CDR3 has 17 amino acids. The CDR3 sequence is CASSPPAGGDRTGELLF. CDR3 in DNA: TGTGCCAGCAGCCCACCCGCAGGGGGAGATCGGACCGGGGAGCTGCTTTTT. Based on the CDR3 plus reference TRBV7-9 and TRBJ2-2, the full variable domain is DTGVSQNPRHKITKRGQNVTFRCDPISEHNRLYWYRQTLGQGPEFLTYFQNEAQLEKSRLLSDRFSAERPKGSFSTLEIQRTEQGDSAMYLCASSPPAGGDRTGELLFGEGSRLTVL.

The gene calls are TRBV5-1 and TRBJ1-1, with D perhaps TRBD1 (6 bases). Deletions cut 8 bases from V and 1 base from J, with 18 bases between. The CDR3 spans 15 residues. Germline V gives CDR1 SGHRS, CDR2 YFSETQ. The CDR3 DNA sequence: TGCGCCAGTAGGTTGCAAACAGGGACGAACACTGAAGCTTTCTTT. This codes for CASRLQTGTNTEAFF.

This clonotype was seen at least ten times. The CDR3 DNA follows: TGCGCCAGCAGCCAAGCGACGGGGGAGGGATATGGCTACACCTTC. It encodes CASSQATGEGYGYTF. The V and J genes are TRBV4-3 and TRBJ1-2; D is possibly TRBD1 (5 bases). The germline gives CDR1 LGHNA, CDR2 YSLEER. This CDR3 region has 15 residues. V shed 1 base and J shed 5 bases, with 14 bases lying between them.

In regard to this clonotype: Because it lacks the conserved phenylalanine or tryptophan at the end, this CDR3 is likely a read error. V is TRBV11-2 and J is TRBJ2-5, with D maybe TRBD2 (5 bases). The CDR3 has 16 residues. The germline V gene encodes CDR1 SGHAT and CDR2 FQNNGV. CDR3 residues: CAGSPRTSWVGETQYI. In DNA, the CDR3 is TGTGCCGGCAGCCCCCGTACTAGTTGGGTGGGGGAGACCCAGTACATC.

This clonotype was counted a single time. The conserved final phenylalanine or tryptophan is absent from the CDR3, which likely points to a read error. CDR3 residues: CAWSVWGSTENTEAFS. The CDR3 nucleotides read TGTGCATGGAGTGTGTGGGGATCGACTGAGAACACTGAAGCTTTCTCT. V and J are TRBV30 and TRBJ1-1; D unclear. Per the germline V gene, CDR1 is GTSNPN and CDR2 is SVGIG (reference sequence). The CDR3 has 16 residues.

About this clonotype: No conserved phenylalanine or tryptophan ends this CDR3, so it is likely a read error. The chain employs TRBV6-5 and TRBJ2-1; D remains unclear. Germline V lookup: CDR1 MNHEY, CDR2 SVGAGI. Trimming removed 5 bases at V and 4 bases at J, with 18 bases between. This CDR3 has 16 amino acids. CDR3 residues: CASSNSGGLTYNEQFL. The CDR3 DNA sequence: TGTGCCAGCAGTAATTCGGGCGGCCTAACTTACAATGAGCAGTTCTTA.

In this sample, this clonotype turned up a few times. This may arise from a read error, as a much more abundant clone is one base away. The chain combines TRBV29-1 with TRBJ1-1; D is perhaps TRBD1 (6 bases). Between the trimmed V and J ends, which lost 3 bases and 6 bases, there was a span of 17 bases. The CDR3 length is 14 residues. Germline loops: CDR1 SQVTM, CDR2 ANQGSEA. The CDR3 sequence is CSVEKRGTNAEAFF. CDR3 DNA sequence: TGCAGCGTTGAGAAGAGGGGGACTAACGCTGAAGCTTTCTTT.

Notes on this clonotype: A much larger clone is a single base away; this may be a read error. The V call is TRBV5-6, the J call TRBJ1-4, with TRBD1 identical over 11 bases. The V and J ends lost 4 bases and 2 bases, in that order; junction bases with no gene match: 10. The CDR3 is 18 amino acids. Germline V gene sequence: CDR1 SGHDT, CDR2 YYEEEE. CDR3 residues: CASSSPGTGGRTNEKLFF. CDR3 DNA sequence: TGTGCCAGCAGCAGCCCTGGGACAGGGGGGCGGACTAATGAAAAACTGTTTTTT.

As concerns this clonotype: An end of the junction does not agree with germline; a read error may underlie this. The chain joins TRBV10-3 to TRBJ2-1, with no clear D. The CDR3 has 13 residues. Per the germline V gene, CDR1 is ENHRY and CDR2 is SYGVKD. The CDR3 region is CDIRGTISNEQFF. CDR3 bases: TGTGACATCAGAGGAACTATATCTAATGAGCAGTTCTTC.

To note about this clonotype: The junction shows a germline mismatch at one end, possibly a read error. The CDR3 spells CVSTRLLGPDTQYF. Here the CDR3 DNA reads TGTGTCAGCACCCGTCTACTCGGTCCCGATACCCAGTACTTT. V gene TRBV11-2 combines with J gene TRBJ2-5; D gene uncertain. CDR3 length: 14 amino acids. Per the germline V gene, CDR1 is SGHAT and CDR2 is FQNNGV.

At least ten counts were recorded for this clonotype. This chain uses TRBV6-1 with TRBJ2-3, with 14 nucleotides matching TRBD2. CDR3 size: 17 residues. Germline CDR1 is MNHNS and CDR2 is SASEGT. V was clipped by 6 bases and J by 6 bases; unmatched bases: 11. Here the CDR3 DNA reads TGTGCCAGCAGGGCCGGGACTAGCGGGAGAGCGGGGGATACGCAGTATTTT. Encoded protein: CASRAGTSGRAGDTQYF.

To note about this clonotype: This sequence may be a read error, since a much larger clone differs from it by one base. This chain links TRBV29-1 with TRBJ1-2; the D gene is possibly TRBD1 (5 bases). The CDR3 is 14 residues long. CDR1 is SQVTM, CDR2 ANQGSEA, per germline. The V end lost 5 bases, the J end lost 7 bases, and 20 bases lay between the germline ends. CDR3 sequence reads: CSVPGAATRGGYTF. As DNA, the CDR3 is TGCAGCGTTCCCGGGGCAGCGACCCGCGGTGGCTACACCTTC. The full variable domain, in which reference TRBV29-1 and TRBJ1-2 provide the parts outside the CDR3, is SAVISQKPSRDICQRGTSLTIQCQVDSQVTMMFWYRQQPGQSLTLIATANQGSEATYESGFVIDKFPISRPNLTFSTLTVSNMSPEDSSIYLCSVPGAATRGGYTFGSGTRLTVV.

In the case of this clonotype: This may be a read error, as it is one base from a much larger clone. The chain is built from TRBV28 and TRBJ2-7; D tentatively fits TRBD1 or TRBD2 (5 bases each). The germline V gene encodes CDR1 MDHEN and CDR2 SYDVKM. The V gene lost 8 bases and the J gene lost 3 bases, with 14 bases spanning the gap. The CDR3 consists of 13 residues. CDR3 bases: TGTGCCAGCCTACATGGGGGTCTCTACGAGCAGTACTTC. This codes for CASLHGGLYEQYF.

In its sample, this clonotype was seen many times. CDR3 DNA sequence: TGTGCCAGCGTGGCAGGGCAAGAGACCCAGTACTTC. Its translation is CASVAGQETQYF. The J gene is TRBJ2-5, the V gene TRBV28; D perhaps matches TRBD1 (5 bases). In germline, CDR1 is MDHEN, CDR2 SYDVKM. V gave up 8 bases and J gave up 2 bases, with 9 bases separating them. This CDR3 has 12 residues.

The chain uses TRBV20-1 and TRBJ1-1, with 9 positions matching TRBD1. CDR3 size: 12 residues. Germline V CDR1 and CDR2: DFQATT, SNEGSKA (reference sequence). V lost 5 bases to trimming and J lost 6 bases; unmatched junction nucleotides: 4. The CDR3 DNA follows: TGCAGTGCTCGGACAGGGGACTCTGAAGCTTTCTTT. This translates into CSARTGDSEAFF.

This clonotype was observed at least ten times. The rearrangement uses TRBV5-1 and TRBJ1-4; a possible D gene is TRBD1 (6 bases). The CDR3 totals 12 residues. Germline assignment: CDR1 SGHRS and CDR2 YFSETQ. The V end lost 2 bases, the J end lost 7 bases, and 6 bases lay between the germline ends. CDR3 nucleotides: TGCGCCAGCAGCTTACAGGGTGAAAAACTGTTTTTT. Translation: CASSLQGEKLFF.

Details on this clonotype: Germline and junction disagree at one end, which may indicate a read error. In DNA, the CDR3 is TGCGTCAGCAGCCGAGAAGCCTGGGGGACAGGGGGCCACGGCTACGAGCAGTACTTC. Its translation is CVSSREAWGTGGHGYEQYF. The chain uses TRBV4-1 and TRBJ2-7; 12 bases agree with TRBD1. The germline V gene has CDR1 MGHRA and CDR2 YSYEKL. This CDR3 is built from 19 residues.

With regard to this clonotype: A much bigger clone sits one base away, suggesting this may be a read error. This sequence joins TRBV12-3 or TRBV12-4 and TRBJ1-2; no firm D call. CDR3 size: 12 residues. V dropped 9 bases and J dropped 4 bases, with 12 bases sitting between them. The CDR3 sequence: CARGDPIYGYTF. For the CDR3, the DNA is TGTGCCAGAGGCGATCCTATCTATGGCTACACCTTC.

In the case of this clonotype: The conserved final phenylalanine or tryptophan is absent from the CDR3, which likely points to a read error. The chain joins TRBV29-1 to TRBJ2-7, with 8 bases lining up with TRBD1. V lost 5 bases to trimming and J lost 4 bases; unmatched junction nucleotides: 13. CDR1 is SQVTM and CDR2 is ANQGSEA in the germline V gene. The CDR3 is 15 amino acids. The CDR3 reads CSVIPRGQENYEQYS. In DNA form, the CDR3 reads TGCAGCGTTATTCCCCGGGGACAGGAGAATTACGAGCAGTACTCC.

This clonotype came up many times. CDR3 protein: CASSYSGHAGELFF. DNA for the CDR3: TGTGCCAGCAGTTATTCGGGGCACGCCGGGGAGCTGTTTTTT. The chain uses TRBV12-3 or TRBV12-4 and TRBJ2-2, with D tentatively TRBD1 or TRBD2 (5 bases each). The CDR3 loop spans 14 amino acids. V lost 4 bases, J lost 6 bases, and 12 bases lay in between.

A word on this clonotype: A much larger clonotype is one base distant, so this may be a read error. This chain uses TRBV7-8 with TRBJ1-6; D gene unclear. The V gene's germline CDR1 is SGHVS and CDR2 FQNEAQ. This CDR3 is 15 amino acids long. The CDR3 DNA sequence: TGTGCCAGCAGCTTAGACTTTATCGGTAATTTACCCCTCCACTTT. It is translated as CASSLDFIGNLPLHF.

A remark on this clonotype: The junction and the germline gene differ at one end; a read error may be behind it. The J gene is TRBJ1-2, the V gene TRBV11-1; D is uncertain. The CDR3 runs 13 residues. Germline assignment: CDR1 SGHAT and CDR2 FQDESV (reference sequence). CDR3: CASGLANMIGYTF. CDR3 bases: TGTGCCAGCGGCTTAGCGAACATGATTGGCTACACCTTC.

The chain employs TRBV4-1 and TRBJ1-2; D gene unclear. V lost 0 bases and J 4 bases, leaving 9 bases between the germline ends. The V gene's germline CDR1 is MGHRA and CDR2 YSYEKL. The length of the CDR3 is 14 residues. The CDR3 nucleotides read TGCGCCAGCAGCCAAGATCCTATCGTCTATGGCTACACCTTC. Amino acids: CASSQDPIVYGYTF.

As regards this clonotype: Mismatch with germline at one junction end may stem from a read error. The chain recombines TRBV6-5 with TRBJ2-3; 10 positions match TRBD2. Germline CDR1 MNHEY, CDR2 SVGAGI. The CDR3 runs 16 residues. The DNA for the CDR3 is TGTGCCAACAAGGGACTAGCGCCCGTCAGGGGGGATATGCAGTATTTT. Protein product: CANKGLAPVRGDMQYF.

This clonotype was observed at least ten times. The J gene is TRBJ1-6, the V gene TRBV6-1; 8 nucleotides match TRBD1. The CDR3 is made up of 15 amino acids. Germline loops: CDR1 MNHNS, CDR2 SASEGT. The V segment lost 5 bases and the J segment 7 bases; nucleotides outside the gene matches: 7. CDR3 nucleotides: TGTGCCAGCAGTTTCGGACAGGGAGCAAATTCACCCCTCCACTTT. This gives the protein CASSFGQGANSPLHF.

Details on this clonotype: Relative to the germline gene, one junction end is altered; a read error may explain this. CDR3 in amino acids: CASSQAPEPYTGELFF. The CDR3 nucleotides read TGTGCCAGCAGCCAAGCGCCGGAACCCTACACCGGGGAACTGTTTTTT. The rearrangement uses TRBV14 and TRBJ2-2; D may be TRBD2 (5 bases). From germline, CDR1 is SGHDN and CDR2 FVKESK. This CDR3 is built from 16 residues.